The 25 T cell receptor beta chains listed next were all sequenced from one sample in a study of T cell changes during pregnancy in multiple sclerosis. Produced via immunoSEQ multiplex PCR; TCRdb's table is partial and in-frame only. The sample comprises about 70,000 clones, 80% to 95% of which are singletons, and around 2.9% rests with the top ten. Sequenced material: CD8+ T cells from peripheral blood mononuclear cells, taken in the third trimester of pregnancy. The receptor set was obtained from a female donor in good health, enrolled as a control in a pregnancy study.

The V gene is TRBV4-3, the J gene TRBJ2-1; 14 nucleotides agree with TRBD2. Germline CDR1 is LGHNA and CDR2 is YSLEER. Trimming removed 0 bases from V and 8 bases from J; junction bases left unmatched: 9. This CDR3 region has 18 residues. This chain's CDR3 is CASSQEVAGTSGGYEQFF. DNA for the CDR3: TGCGCCAGCAGCCAAGAAGTGGCAGGGACTAGCGGGGGCTATGAGCAGTTCTTC.

The chain joins TRBV15 to TRBJ2-5; 9 bases map to TRBD2. CDR1 and CDR2 (germline): LNHNV, YYDKDF (reference sequence). The V gene end was trimmed by 2 bases and the J gene end by 5 bases; junction bases not matched to a gene: 9. CDR3 length: 16 amino acids. CDR3 in DNA: TGTGCCACCAGCAGACCGGCGGGGGGGCCGGGTGAGACCCAGTACTTC. Translating it yields CATSRPAGGPGETQYF.

This clone was observed once. The rearrangement joins TRBV5-1 to TRBJ2-1; 11 bases map to TRBD2. CDR1 is SGHRS and CDR2 is YFSETQ in the germline V gene. The CDR3 extends over 14 amino acids. Germline trimming cut 3 bases from V and 7 bases from J; bases unmatched to any gene: 3. The CDR3 protein is CASSWGLADNEQFF. CDR3 DNA: TGCGCCAGCAGCTGGGGACTAGCGGATAATGAGCAGTTCTTC. The whole variable domain, remainder taken from reference TRBV5-1 and TRBJ2-1, is KAGVTQTPRYLIKTRGQQVTLSCSPISGHRSVSWYQQTPGQGLQFLFEYFSETQRNKGNFPGRFSGRQFSNSRSEMNVSTLELGDSALYLCASSWGLADNEQFFGPGTRLTVL.

This chain uses TRBV6-5 with TRBJ2-2; D not resolved. The V gene lost 0 bases and the J gene lost 4 bases, with 9 bases spanning the gap. This CDR3 contains 15 residues. From germline, CDR1 is MNHEY and CDR2 SVGAGI. DNA for the CDR3: TGTGCCAGCAGTTACTCTGGCAGGCCCACCGGGGAGCTGTTTTTT. Its protein is CASSYSGRPTGELFF.

The J gene is TRBJ1-2, the V gene TRBV27, with TRBD1 as a possible D gene (5 bases). The CDR3 consists of 15 residues. V was clipped by 2 bases and J by 2 bases, with 12 bases between them. CDR1 and CDR2 (germline): MNHEY, SMNVEV (reference sequence). CDR3 in DNA: TGTGCCAGCAGTTTAACGGGGGACCGAAACTATGGCTACACCTTC. Translating gives CASSLTGDRNYGYTF.

This chain joins TRBV19 and TRBJ1-3, with no clear D. Germline loops: CDR1 LNHDA, CDR2 SQIVND (reference sequence). V shed 7 bases and J shed 4 bases, with 11 bases lying between them. This CDR3 contains 13 residues. CDR3 coding DNA: TGTGCCAGTACCCCACAGCCAGGAAACACCATATATTTT. Its protein product is CASTPQPGNTIYF.

The J gene is TRBJ1-3, the V gene TRBV2, with D possibly TRBD1 on 5 matching bases. The length of the CDR3 is 14 residues. The germline CDR1 and CDR2 sequences are SNHLY and FYNNEI. Trimming shortened V by 8 bases and J by 2 bases, and 13 bases separated the two germline ends. CDR3 DNA: TGTGCCAGCCTTGACAGAAATACTGGAAACACCATATATTTT. Its protein is CASLDRNTGNTIYF. Full variable domain (outside the CDR3, taken from reference TRBV2 and TRBJ1-3): EPEVTQTPSHQVTQMGQEVILRCVPISNHLYFYWYRQILGQKVEFLVSFYNNEISEKSEIFDDQFSVERPDGSNFTLKIRSTKLEDSAMYFCASLDRNTGNTIYFGEGSWLTVV.

The CDR3 region has the DNA TGTGCCAGTAGCCAGTATCTGTCCTACAATGAGCAGTTCTTC. Amino acids: CASSQYLSYNEQFF. J is TRBJ2-1 and V is TRBV19; D is ambiguous. Trimming took 6 bases from V and 1 from J, leaving 10 bases between them. Per germline, CDR1 LNHDA and CDR2 SQIVND (reference sequence). This CDR3 has 14 residues.

The rearrangement joins TRBV12-5 to TRBJ2-2; D remains ambiguous. Germline V CDR1 and CDR2: LGHNT, FRNRAP. The CDR3 is 11 amino acids. Trimming removed 5 bases at V and 5 bases at J, with 3 bases between. The CDR3 nucleotides read TGTGCTAGTGGTCTAACCGGGGAGCTGTTTTTT. Translated, it gives CASGLTGELFF. The complete variable domain, with remaining parts taken from reference TRBV12-5 and TRBJ2-2, reads DARVTQTPRHKVTEMGQEVTMRCQPILGHNTVFWYRQTMMQGLELLAYFRNRAPLDDSGMPKDRFSAEMPDATLATLKIQPSEPRDSAVYFCASGLTGELFFGEGSRLTVL.

This clone appeared a few times. The genes are TRBV7-9 and TRBJ1-1; possibly TRBD1 for D (6 bases). V gave up 5 bases and J gave up 1 base, with 14 bases separating them. CDR3 length: 15 amino acids. Germline loops: CDR1 SEHNR, CDR2 FQNEAQ (reference sequence). CDR3 nucleotide sequence: TGTGCCAGCAGCACCGTCGCGGGGGCGAACACTGAAGCTTTCTTT. Amino acids: CASSTVAGANTEAFF.

V and J are TRBV5-1 and TRBJ2-7; 9 nucleotides match TRBD2. Germline CDR1 and CDR2: SGHRS and YFSETQ. Trimming at V came to 0 bases and at J to 2 bases, leaving 15 bases not matched to a gene. The CDR3 totals 19 residues. CDR3 nucleotides: TGCGCCAGCAGCTTGGAAGTATTAGCGGGGGTCCCCAACCCCTACGAGCAGTACTTC. This codes for CASSLEVLAGVPNPYEQYF.

This chain connects TRBV4-3 to TRBJ1-1; D may be TRBD1 (6 bases). The CDR3 extends over 17 amino acids. Germline V gives CDR1 LGHNA, CDR2 YSLEER. Trimming pared 1 base from V and 6 bases from J, leaving 21 bases between. CDR3 DNA sequence: TGCGCCAGCAGCCAAGTTGGACGGGGCAGGGGAGTTTCTGAAGCTTTCTTT. It yields the protein CASSQVGRGRGVSEAFF.

This rearrangement joins TRBV5-1 to TRBJ1-1; 10 nucleotides match TRBD1. Germline CDR1 and CDR2: SGHRS and YFSETQ. The length of the CDR3 is 16 residues. J gave up 5 bases and V 2 bases, and 9 bases lay outside the gene matches. DNA for the CDR3: TGCGCCAGCAGCTTAACCGGGACAGGGGTGGGGACTGAAGCTTTCTTT. Amino acid sequence: CASSLTGTGVGTEAFF.

The J gene is TRBJ2-7, the V gene TRBV9, with TRBD1 matching over 7 bases. The junction had 2 bases not matched to a gene; V was cut back by 4 bases and J by 4 bases. Germline V gene lookup returns CDR1 SGDLS and CDR2 YYNGEE. The CDR3 is made up of 12 amino acids. The CDR3 loop reads CASSPGQYEQYF. CDR3 bases: TGTGCCAGCAGCCCGGGACAGTACGAGCAGTACTTC.

This clone appeared once. The chain combines TRBV30 with TRBJ1-1; no firm D call. Germline assignment: CDR1 GTSNPN and CDR2 SVGIG (reference sequence). V dropped 0 bases and J dropped 2 bases, with 7 bases sitting between them. The CDR3 length is 13 residues. For the CDR3, the DNA is TGTGCCTGGAGTGTACTAAGTAACACTGAAGCTTTCTTT. Translating it yields CAWSVLSNTEAFF.

This rearrangement joins TRBV7-8 to TRBJ2-7, with 9 nucleotides matching TRBD1. The J segment lost 3 bases and the V segment lost 6 bases, leaving 6 bases of the junction unmatched. Germline V lookup: CDR1 SGHVS, CDR2 FQNEAQ. The CDR3 covers 14 residues. The CDR3, as DNA: TGTGCCAGCAGTCATTCGGGACAGGGCTACGAGCAGTACTTC. This gives the protein CASSHSGQGYEQYF. Together with reference TRBV7-8 and TRBJ2-7, the CDR3 gives the full variable domain: GAGVSQSPRYKVAKRGQDVALRCDPISGHVSLFWYQQALGQGPEFLTYFQNEAQLDKSGLPSDRFFAERPEGSVSTLKIQRTQQEDSAVYLCASSHSGQGYEQYFGPGTRLTVT.

The CDR3 sequence is CASTTRSDTQYF. The CDR3 DNA follows: TGTGCCAGCACTACCAGGTCGGATACGCAGTATTTT. The V and J genes are TRBV6-4 and TRBJ2-3; D not certain. V was trimmed by 7 bases and J by 6 bases, leaving 11 bases between them. The length of the CDR3 is 12 residues. Germline loops: CDR1 MRHNA, CDR2 SNTAGT.

This rearrangement joins TRBV13 to TRBJ2-7; TRBD2 matches 9 bases. This CDR3 comprises 18 residues. Germline V gene data show CDR1 as PRHDT and CDR2 as FYEKMQ (reference sequence). The junction had 10 bases not matched to a gene; V was cut back by 1 base and J by 0 bases. The CDR3 nucleotides are TGTGCCAGCAGCTTAGCCTTCGGCCTAGCGGGGACCTCCTACGAGCAGTACTTC. Translating gives CASSLAFGLAGTSYEQYF.

This clone was found a few times. The chain employs TRBV7-9 and TRBJ2-7, with TRBD1 as a possible D gene (5 bases). The CDR3 totals 12 residues. Per germline, CDR1 SEHNR and CDR2 FQNEAQ (reference sequence). V was cut by 5 bases and J by 3 bases, with 8 bases left in between. CDR3 coding DNA: TGTGCCAGCAGCACCGACAGCTACGAGCAGTACTTC. It encodes CASSTDSYEQYF. The variable domain in full, with the rest retrieved from reference TRBV7-9 and TRBJ2-7, is DTGVSQNPRHKITKRGQNVTFRCDPISEHNRLYWYRQTLGQGPEFLTYFQNEAQLEKSRLLSDRFSAERPKGSFSTLEIQRTEQGDSAMYLCASSTDSYEQYFGPGTRLTVT.

The DNA for the CDR3 is TGTGCCACCAGCGAATCGGTCAGGGGGACGGAAGCTTTCTTT. Protein: CATSESVRGTEAFF. V and J are TRBV15 and TRBJ1-1, with 7 bases identical to TRBD1. The germline V gene encodes CDR1 LNHNV and CDR2 YYDKDF (reference sequence). V gave up 5 bases and J gave up 8 bases; unmatched junction bases: 11. The CDR3 sequence is 14 residues long.

V gene TRBV4-3 combines with J gene TRBJ2-5; D perhaps matches TRBD2 (5 bases). Germline CDR1 LGHNA, CDR2 YSLEER. Trimming cost V 6 bases and J 4 bases, with 18 bases left between them. The CDR3 has 15 residues. Here the CDR3 DNA reads TGCGCCAGCAGTCAAAACCGGGGTGGTGTAGAGACCCAGTACTTC. Encoded protein: CASSQNRGGVETQYF.

The gene calls are TRBV15 and TRBJ2-5; D not resolved. Germline values: CDR1 LNHNV, CDR2 YYDKDF (reference sequence). Trimming removed 0 bases at V and 2 bases at J, with 7 bases between. CDR3 length equals 14 residues. CDR3 residues: CATSRDAEQETQYF. The CDR3 DNA sequence: TGTGCCACCAGCAGAGACGCGGAGCAAGAGACCCAGTACTTC.

J is TRBJ2-1 and V is TRBV6-6; 9 bases fit TRBD2. From germline, CDR1 is MNHNY and CDR2 SVGAGI (reference sequence). J gave up 5 bases and V 5 bases, and 7 bases lay outside the gene matches. CDR3 length: 15 amino acids. CDR3 protein: CASSLWRGGNNEQFF. CDR3 nucleotides: TGTGCCAGCAGTCTTTGGCGGGGGGGAAACAATGAGCAGTTCTTC.

V usage is TRBV7-3 and J usage is TRBJ2-7; D is unresolved. The V and J ends lost 2 bases and 6 bases respectively, with 11 bases between them. Germline CDR1 SGHTA, CDR2 FQGTGA. The CDR3 spans 13 residues. CDR3 region: CASSLSANGEQYF. CDR3 sequence (DNA): TGTGCCAGCAGCTTATCAGCGAACGGCGAGCAGTACTTC.

The V call is TRBV30, the J call TRBJ2-7; perhaps TRBD1 as D (6 bases). V was shortened by 3 bases and J by 5 bases, with 14 bases between the two germline ends. The V gene's germline CDR1 is GTSNPN and CDR2 SVGIG (reference sequence). CDR3 length: 13 amino acids. The CDR3 loop is CAWRDSPWDEQYF. The CDR3 nucleotides read TGTGCCTGGAGGGACAGTCCGTGGGACGAGCAGTACTTC.